The next 15 T cell receptor beta chains were all read from a single sample in a study of cytomegalovirus exposure and HLA in healthy donors. 60 Vbeta and 13 Jbeta primers were used in PCR. Repertoires were generated with immunoSEQ multiplex PCR, while TCRdb's copy carries only in-frame clones and drops some. The data contain fewer than 150,000 clones, 15% of them seen just once; the ten biggest clones take up about 2%. Sequenced sample: PBMCs. These receptors were taken from a woman aged 18-29 years in good health and CMV-seronegative.

This clone was counted between two and nine times. This sequence joins TRBV29-1 and TRBJ2-2, with 9 bases identical to TRBD2. Germline V lookup: CDR1 SQVTM, CDR2 ANQGSEA. J was trimmed by 8 bases and V by 1 base; bases with no gene match: 5. This CDR3 is 14 amino acids long. The CDR3: CSVEVALAGGELFF. The CDR3 DNA follows: TGCAGCGTTGAAGTGGCCCTAGCGGGAGGGGAGCTGTTTTTT.

This clone has only a few counts. V and J are TRBV5-4 and TRBJ2-7, with 8 nucleotides matching TRBD2. Germline lookup yields CDR1 SGHNT and CDR2 YYREEE (reference sequence). V shed 6 bases and J 2 bases; nucleotides not matched to a gene: 10. The CDR3 runs 15 residues. The CDR3 DNA follows: TGTGCCAGCACCCCACCGGGAGGGAGTCCCTACGAGCAGTACTTC. This encodes CASTPPGGSPYEQYF.

The chain's CDR3 is CASSVGGDTQYF. The CDR3 nucleotides are TGTGCCAGCAGCGTGGGGGGGGATACGCAGTATTTT. The genes are TRBV9 and TRBJ2-3; 7 bases fit TRBD2. CDR3 size: 12 residues. Unmatched junction bases numbered 0, after V lost 2 bases and J lost 6 bases. Germline CDR1 and CDR2: SGDLS and YYNGEE.

The rearrangement joins TRBV30 to TRBJ2-5, with 12 positions matching TRBD2. The assigned J gene may be wrong: the sequence end matches TRBJ2-7 better. This CDR3 contains 15 residues. The V gene's germline CDR1 is GTSNPN and CDR2 SVGIG (reference sequence). The CDR3 DNA reads TGTGCCTGGACCAGGCTAGCGGGAGGGTACTACGAGCAGTACTTC. This gives the protein CAWTRLAGGYYEQYF.

This clone was counted a few times. The chain recombines TRBV19 with TRBJ2-3; 11 bases map to TRBD1. CDR3 size: 16 residues. J was trimmed by 1 base and V by 6 bases; bases with no gene match: 6. Germline-derived CDR1 and CDR2 are LNHDA and SQIVND (reference sequence). CDR3 amino acids: CASRGQGAGGTDTQYF. In nucleotides, the CDR3 is TGTGCCAGTAGAGGACAGGGGGCGGGAGGCACAGATACGCAGTATTTT.

There are a few counts of this clone. The chain has TRBV5-1 and TRBJ1-1; D gene ambiguous. Trimming left V 0 bases short and J 3 bases short, with 12 bases between. CDR1 SGHRS and CDR2 YFSETQ come from the germline V gene. The length of the CDR3 is 15 residues. CDR3 loop: CASSLVPGKDTEAFF. The CDR3 bases are TGCGCCAGCAGCTTGGTTCCAGGAAAAGACACTGAAGCTTTCTTT.

The CDR3 DNA reads as TGTGCCAGCAGTAAGACAGGGGGCGTTGCTCAGCCCCAGCATTTT. Translated: CASSKTGGVAQPQHF. The chain joins TRBV7-9 to TRBJ1-5, with 10 bases that match TRBD1. Germline V lookup: CDR1 SEHNR, CDR2 FQNEAQ (reference sequence). Trimming cost V 6 bases and J 6 bases; bases outside gene matches: 8. The CDR3 spans 15 residues.

The table lists this clone with a few counts. The chain joins TRBV6-1 to TRBJ1-1; maybe TRBD1 (6 bases). V was trimmed by 8 bases and J by 0 bases, leaving 16 bases between them. This CDR3 region has 15 residues. In germline, CDR1 is MNHNS, CDR2 SASEGT. DNA of the CDR3: TGTGCCAGCGGAAGACAGGACCCATTGAACACTGAAGCTTTCTTT. This encodes CASGRQDPLNTEAFF.

CDR3 nucleotide sequence: TGTGCCAGCAGTCGCCCCGGGACAGGGTTAGAGACCCAGTACTTC. It specifies CASSRPGTGLETQYF. The chain recombines TRBV28 with TRBJ2-5, with TRBD1 identical over 9 bases. CDR1 is MDHEN and CDR2 is SYDVKM in the germline V gene. The CDR3 has 15 residues. Germline trimming cut 5 bases from V and 4 bases from J; bases unmatched to any gene: 8.

This clone was observed a handful of times. The chain is built from TRBV28 and TRBJ2-7; unclear D gene. The CDR3 is made up of 15 amino acids. V lost 5 bases and J 0 bases, leaving 14 bases between the germline ends. Germline values: CDR1 MDHEN, CDR2 SYDVKM. CDR3 protein: CASSAARRSSYEQYF. The DNA for the CDR3 is TGTGCCAGCAGTGCCGCTAGGCGTAGCTCCTACGAGCAGTACTTC.

This clone was observed a handful of times. The chain combines TRBV9 with TRBJ2-7; the D gene is possibly TRBD2 (6 bases). Between the trimmed V and J ends, which lost 0 bases and 3 bases, there was a span of 13 bases. CDR1 and CDR2 from the germline V gene are SGDLS and YYNGEE. CDR3 length: 15 amino acids. The CDR3, as DNA: TGTGCCAGCAGCGTAGCTTGGGACTCGGACTACGAGCAGTACTTC. Translated, it gives CASSVAWDSDYEQYF. Based on the CDR3 plus reference TRBV9 and TRBJ2-7, the full variable domain is DSGVTQTPKHLITATGQRVTLRCSPRSGDLSVYWYQQSLDQGLQFLIQYYNGEERAKGNILERFSAQQFPDLHSELNLSSLELGDSALYFCASSVAWDSDYEQYFGPGTRLTVT.

The chain couples TRBV4-1 to TRBJ1-1; the match to TRBD1 covers 12 bases. The CDR3 has 18 residues. Trimming removed 2 bases from V and 5 bases from J; junction bases left unmatched: 12. Germline CDR1 reads MGHRA; CDR2 reads YSYEKL. The CDR3 is CASSQPGTGGAYVTEAFF. The CDR3 DNA follows: TGCGCCAGCAGCCAACCTGGGACAGGGGGCGCGTATGTGACTGAAGCTTTCTTT.

This clone was recorded a few times. The gene calls are TRBV19 and TRBJ1-1, with 8 bases that match TRBD1. The J segment lost 6 bases and the V segment lost 10 bases, leaving 7 bases of the junction unmatched. Germline assignment: CDR1 LNHDA and CDR2 SQIVND (reference sequence). The CDR3 has 12 residues. CDR3 coding DNA: TGTGCCACCTCAGGGGGCCTCGCTGAAGCTTTCTTT. Protein: CATSGGLAEAFF. The whole variable domain, filled in from reference TRBV19 and TRBJ1-1, reads DGGITQSPKYLFRKEGQNVTLSCEQNLNHDAMYWYRQDPGQGLRLIYYSQIVNDFQKGDIAEGYSVSREKKESFPLTVTSAQKNPTAFYLCATSGGLAEAFFGQGTRLTVV.

The chain employs TRBV5-4 and TRBJ2-5; 8 nucleotides align to TRBD1. V was clipped by 2 bases and J by 5 bases; unmatched bases: 14. CDR3 length: 17 residues. Germline lookup yields CDR1 SGHNT and CDR2 YYREEE (reference sequence). Written as DNA, the CDR3 is TGTGCCAGCAGCTTTCCCGCCGACAGGGGACGAGGGGAGACCCAGTACTTC. It encodes CASSFPADRGRGETQYF.

The V call is TRBV7-9, the J call TRBJ2-1, with D hard to call. Between the trimmed V and J ends, which lost 5 bases and 4 bases, there was a span of 18 bases. In germline, CDR1 is SEHNR, CDR2 FQNEAQ (reference sequence). There are 16 residues in the CDR3. The CDR3 is CASSPLVVADYNEQFF. For the CDR3, the DNA is TGTGCCAGCAGCCCCCTCGTGGTAGCTGATTACAATGAGCAGTTCTTC.